A selection of T cell receptor beta chains follows, all from one sample in a study of T cells in Graves' hyperthyroidism and ophthalmopathy. TCRdb processed the multiplex PCR reads anew with MiXCR; each CDR3 protein has one entry. Of about half a million distinct CDR3 sequences detected, roughly 20% appear once; the ten largest clones hold about 25%. The specimen was blood. The source is a man aged 18 to 30 with Graves' hyperthyroidism. The CDR3 runs from the conserved cysteine through the conserved F or W. D genes are given only for firm matches. Some rows have no size entry. The others give once, few or many, or a class for an expanded clone.

CDR3 | DNA | V | D | J | size
CASSPGDRVAFF | TGTGCCAGCTCACCCGGGGACAGAGTAGCTTTCTTT | TRBV18 | TRBD1 | TRBJ1-1 | NA
CASKANLGHQYF | TGCGCCAGCAAGGCGAATCTGGGTCATCAGTACTTC | TRBV4-1 | NA | TRBJ2-4 | NA
CASSEQGGGELFF | TGTGCCAGCAGTGAGCAGGGTGGCGGGGAGCTGTTTTTT | TRBV6-1 | NA | TRBJ2-2 | many
CASSFPAGTTSYNEQFF | TGTGCCAGCAGCTTCCCAGCGGGGACAACCTCCTACAATGAGCAGTTCTTC | TRBV7-2 | NA | TRBJ2-1 | NA
CASSSPQDLIRETQYF | TGTGCCAGCAGCTCTCCCCAGGACCTTATCCGAGAGACCCAGTACTTC | TRBV7-9 | NA | TRBJ2-5 | many
CASSYSLSRERETQYF | TGTGCCAGCAGTTACTCTTTATCCAGGGAGAGGGAGACCCAGTACTTC | TRBV6-2/TRBV6-3 | NA | TRBJ2-5 | many
CASTPLAAQPRRNYGYTF | TGTGCCAGCACCCCCCTCGCGGCACAACCCCGCCGCAACTATGGCTACACCTTC | TRBV6-2/TRBV6-3 | NA | TRBJ1-2 | many
CASAKTSGTSSPAYEQYF | TGTGCCAGCGCGAAAACCTCCGGGACGAGCTCTCCGGCGTACGAGCAGTACTTC | TRBV6-4 | NA | TRBJ2-7 | many
CASSVRPPRSGGQETQYF | TGTGCCAGCAGTGTCCGTCCCCCCAGGAGCGGGGGCCAAGAGACCCAGTACTTC | TRBV2 | TRBD2 | TRBJ2-5 | many
CASRWGVPGNTIYF | TGTGCCAGCAGGTGGGGAGTACCTGGAAACACCATATATTTT | TRBV12-3/TRBV12-4 | NA | TRBJ1-3 | many
CASSPHSLNQPQHF | TGTGCCAGCAGCCCCCACAGCCTCAATCAGCCCCAGCATTTT | TRBV28 | NA | TRBJ1-5 | many
CASSDRYNQPQHF | TGTGCCAGCAGTGACAGGTACAATCAGCCCCAGCATTTT | TRBV2 | NA | TRBJ1-5 | many
CASSPGEDFTYEQYF | TGCGCCAGCAGCCCTGGGGAAGATTTCACCTACGAGCAGTACTTC | TRBV4-1 | NA | TRBJ2-7 | many
CASSPTDRYYEQYF | TGTGCCAGCAGCCCCACAGACAGATACTACGAGCAGTACTTC | TRBV7-6 | NA | TRBJ2-7 | many
CASSSLGRHTEAFF | TGTGCCAGCAGTTCCCTCGGGCGACACACTGAAGCTTTCTTT | TRBV6-2/TRBV6-3 | NA | TRBJ1-1 | NA
CASSHPGSGQGDRGYTF | TGTGCCAGCAGTCACCCGGGGTCGGGACAGGGGGATCGTGGCTACACCTTC | TRBV12-3/TRBV12-4 | TRBD1 | TRBJ1-2 | many
CASKMGLAKNIQYF | TGTGCCAGCAAGATGGGGCTTGCCAAAAACATTCAGTACTTC | TRBV6-1 | NA | TRBJ2-4 | many
CATSRDRLGVTGELFF | TGTGCCACCAGCAGGGACCGACTGGGGGTCACCGGGGAGCTGTTTTTT | TRBV15 | NA | TRBJ2-2 | few
CAISESVISNTEAFF | TGTGCCATCAGTGAGTCTGTGATTTCGAACACTGAAGCTTTCTTT | TRBV10-3 | NA | TRBJ1-1 | many
CASTPTGSGANVLTF | TGTGCCAGCACCCCGACAGGGAGTGGGGCCAACGTCCTGACTTTC | TRBV12-3/TRBV12-4 | TRBD1 | TRBJ2-6 | NA
CATSRDIGNQETQYF | TGTGCCACCAGCAGAGATATAGGTAACCAAGAGACCCAGTACTTC | TRBV15 | NA | TRBJ2-5 | NA
CASSLLPGRQETQYF | TGCGCCAGCAGCCTCCTGCCGGGGCGGCAAGAGACCCAGTACTTC | TRBV4-1 | NA | TRBJ2-5 | NA
CAREGEDSPLHF | TGTGCCCGAGAAGGGGAGGATTCACCCCTCCACTTT | TRBV30 | NA | TRBJ1-6 | few
CATSGAANTGELFF | TGTGCCACCAGTGGGGCGGCTAACACCGGGGAGCTGTTTTTT | TRBV24-1 | NA | TRBJ2-2 | many
CASSLGQPGNTIYF | TGTGCCAGCAGCCTCGGGCAGCCGGGAAACACCATATATTTT | TRBV12-3/TRBV12-4 | NA | TRBJ1-3 | many
CASSDSDLDSPGEQFF | TGTGCCAGCAGTGACTCCGACCTAGACAGCCCAGGAGAGCAGTTCTTC | TRBV6-5 | NA | TRBJ2-1 | NA
CSALRGGQETQYF | TGCAGTGCGCTCCGGGGGGGCCAAGAGACCCAGTACTTC | TRBV20-1 | TRBD2 | TRBJ2-5 | few
CASSQDQDPGETQYF | TGTGCCAGCAGCCAAGATCAGGACCCAGGGGAGACCCAGTACTTC | TRBV4-2 | NA | TRBJ2-5 | NA
CASSPAGGVVSYGYTF | TGTGCCAGTAGTCCGGCGGGGGGCGTCGTCTCCTATGGCTACACCTTC | TRBV19 | NA | TRBJ1-2 | NA
CASSLVLGLGNNQPQHF | TGTGCCAGCAGTCTCGTTCTAGGGCTAGGAAACAATCAGCCCCAGCATTTT | TRBV28 | NA | TRBJ1-5 | many
CASGLDRTGTGELFF | TGTGCTAGTGGTTTGGATCGGACAGGGACCGGGGAGCTGTTTTTT | TRBV12-5 | TRBD1 | TRBJ2-2 | many
CASSRENNQPQHF | TGTGCCAGCAGCAGGGAGAACAATCAGCCCCAGCATTTT | TRBV12-3/TRBV12-4 | NA | TRBJ1-5 | NA
CASGRLDLPGGRETQYF | TGTGCCAGCGGGAGATTGGACCTACCGGGGGGACGGGAGACCCAGTACTTC | TRBV6-1 | TRBD2 | TRBJ2-5 | NA
CASSLSLGDGYTF | TGTGCCAGCAGTTTATCGCTTGGGGATGGCTACACCTTC | TRBV27 | NA | TRBJ1-2 | many
CASSPGGGSGETQYF | TGTGCCAGCAGTCCCGGCGGGGGGAGCGGAGAGACCCAGTACTTC | TRBV6-1 | TRBD2 | TRBJ2-5 | many
CASSTEGVPDEQYF | TGCGCCAGCAGCACCGAGGGGGTTCCAGACGAGCAGTACTTC | TRBV5-1 | NA | TRBJ2-7 | many
CASSFPLAGSSYEQYF | TGTGCCAGCAGTTTTCCACTAGCGGGGAGCTCCTACGAGCAGTACTTC | TRBV28 | TRBD2 | TRBJ2-7 | NA
CASSHRAANYGYTF | TGTGCCAGCAGTCACCGGGCTGCTAACTATGGCTACACCTTC | TRBV12-3/TRBV12-4 | NA | TRBJ1-2 | few
CASSYGSGQYF | TGTGCCAGCAGTTACGGTTCCGGGCAGTACTTC | TRBV6-5 | NA | TRBJ2-7 | many
CASSLDRAAGGLYF | TGTGCCAGCAGCTTAGATCGGGCCGCCGGGGGCCTTTATTTT | TRBV11-2 | NA | TRBJ1-1 | many
CASSQTLGANIQYF | TGTGCCAGCAGTCAGACACTTGGGGCCAACATTCAGTACTTC | TRBV11-2 | NA | TRBJ2-4 | many
CASSRDPTGGIQYF | TGTGCCAGCAGTAGGGACCCGACAGGGGGCATTCAGTACTTC | TRBV5-6 | TRBD1 | TRBJ2-4 | many
CASSEARTYRETQYF | TGTGCCAGCAGTGAAGCTAGAACGTACCGAGAGACCCAGTACTTC | TRBV6-1 | NA | TRBJ2-5 | many
CASSLDPEYQETQYF | TGCGCCAGCAGCTTGGATCCCGAGTACCAAGAGACCCAGTACTTC | TRBV5-1 | NA | TRBJ2-5 | few